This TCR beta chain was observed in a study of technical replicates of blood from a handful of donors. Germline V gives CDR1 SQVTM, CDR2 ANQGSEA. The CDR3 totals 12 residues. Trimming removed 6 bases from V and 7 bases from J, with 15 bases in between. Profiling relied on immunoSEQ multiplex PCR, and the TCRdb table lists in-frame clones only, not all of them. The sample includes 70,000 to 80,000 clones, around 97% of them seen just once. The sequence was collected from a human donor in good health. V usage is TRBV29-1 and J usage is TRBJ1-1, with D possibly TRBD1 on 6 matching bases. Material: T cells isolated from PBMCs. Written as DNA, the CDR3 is TGCAGCGTCTCGTTCTCACAGGGTGAAGCTTTCTTT. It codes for CSVSFSQGEAFF.